What follows describes a single T cell receptor (beta chain). The data were obtained in a study of blood T cell repertoires in COVID-19. Study information: Samples came from the United States, Italy and Spain, spanning acute and convalescent COVID-19. T cells, B-cell-depleted T cells, or PBMCs supplied cDNA or gDNA.

The trim removed 6 bases at V and 0 bases at J, leaving 4 bases unmatched. The CDR3 is 16 residues long. Germline CDR1 is SNHLY and CDR2 is FYNNEI. Authors' methods: How many nucleated cells were present was estimated from reference gene primer amplification. Using immunoSEQ multiplex PCR, the repertoire was profiled, and TCRdb retains in-frame clones only, with some absent. From that table come the V and J calls and clone size; the DNA was used to work out D and trimming. There are around 100,000 clones in the sample; around four fifths occur only once, and 12% lies in the top ten. The sequence came from a woman aged 70-85 years with acute or convalescent COVID-19. The rearrangement joins TRBV2 to TRBJ2-6; the match to TRBD1 covers 8 bases. The sample was peripheral blood. The CDR3 nucleotides are TGTGCCAGCAGGGGGACAGGCGGCTCTGGGGCCAACGTCCTGACTTTC. Protein product: CASRGTGGSGANVLTF.